The 5 T cell receptor beta chains given below trace back to one sample, sequenced in a study of human T cells and chemical hapten exposure. Stated time point: patch test 1, 2 weeks after DPC sensitization. Indicated treatment: therapeutic diphenylcyclopropenone sensitization with weekly scalp DPC. Whole blood, unfractionated, served as the material for total RNA extraction. TCRdb recomputed calls from the RACE reads with MiXCR, one row per CDR3 protein. The sample contains roughly 50,000 distinct CDR3 sequences, 9.5% to 11% of which appear only once. The specimen comprised whole blood, sampled in connection with sensitization to the hapten diphenylcyclopropenone (DPC). The origin of the receptors is a woman aged 40 to 55 with alopecia areata. Some clones in this sample may be carry-over from other donors' samples.

The sample holds many counts of this clonotype. The V call is TRBV19, the J call TRBJ1-2; D gene unclear. CDR1 and CDR2 (germline): LNHDA, SQIVND (reference sequence). The CDR3 contains 14 residues. V lost 3 bases to trimming and J lost 2 bases, with 10 bases between them. The CDR3 reads CASSIGLLNYGYTF. DNA of the CDR3: TGTGCCAGTAGTATTGGCCTGCTGAACTATGGCTACACCTTC.

This clonotype has more than one count but fewer than ten. This rearrangement joins TRBV7-8 to TRBJ2-7; TRBD2 might be the D (6 bases). The CDR3 runs 14 residues. CDR1 is SGHVS, CDR2 FQNEAQ, per germline. V was shortened by 5 bases and J by 6 bases, with 17 bases between the two germline ends. In DNA form, the CDR3 reads TGTGCCAGCAGCCCTCGAGGACGGGGGAGCGAGCAGTACTTC. Protein sequence: CASSPRGRGSEQYF.

The J gene is TRBJ2-1, the V gene TRBV6-4; the D call may be TRBD1 or TRBD2 (5 bases each). This CDR3 is 12 amino acids long. Germline lookup yields CDR1 MRHNA and CDR2 SNTAGT. The V and J ends lost 4 bases and 6 bases respectively, with 7 bases between them. The CDR3 loop is CASSGGSNEQFF. CDR3 sequence (DNA): TGTGCCAGCAGTGGGGGGAGCAATGAGCAGTTCTTC.

This clonotype has just a few counts. The chain employs TRBV24-1 and TRBJ2-1, with 7 bases aligning to TRBD1. V shed 1 base and J 10 bases; nucleotides not matched to a gene: 0. The germline CDR1 and CDR2 sequences are KGHDR and SFDVKD. The CDR3 is 12 residues long. The CDR3 region is CATSDLGGEQFF. In nucleotides, the CDR3 is TGTGCCACCAGTGATTTAGGGGGCGAGCAGTTCTTC.

V is TRBV7-9 and J is TRBJ1-1, with unresolved D. V was pared by 5 bases and J by 5 bases, with 12 bases between. The CDR3 consists of 13 residues. Germline-derived CDR1 and CDR2 are SEHNR and FQNEAQ (reference sequence). The CDR3 loop is CASSLPDLTEAFF. The CDR3 DNA is TGTGCCAGCAGCCTGCCCGACTTGACTGAAGCTTTCTTT.